A selection of T cell receptor beta chains follows, all from one sample in a study of T cell responses to AZD1222 COVID-19 vaccine. The table came from immunoSEQ multiplex PCR; TCRdb's copy has only in-frame clones and leaves some out. This repertoire shows 150,000 to 200,000 clones, about 86% found once; its top ten account for over 6%. The sample in question was peripheral blood, obtained on day 0 of AZD1222 vaccination. All receptors derive from an adult in good health. Both conserved end residues are part of each CDR3. The D gene is left open where the match is weak. Clone size is stated in some rows and not others, as once, few, many or a class when expanded.

abundance	d_gene	v_gene	j_gene	CDR3nt	CDR3aa
NA	NA	TRBV3-1/TRBV3-2	TRBJ2-5	TGTGCCAGCAGCCGGGAGACCCAGTACTTC	CASSRETQYF
NA	NA	TRBV9	TRBJ2-6	TGTGCCAGCAGCGTCTCGGCGCTTTCTGGGGCCAACGTCCTGACTTTC	CASSVSALSGANVLTF
NA	NA	TRBV18	TRBJ2-7	TGTGCCAGCTCATCCCCGGGTCGACAGACCTACGAGCAGTACTTC	CASSSPGRQTYEQYF
NA	TRBD1	TRBV19	TRBJ1-2	TGTGCCAGTACAGGGGGTAACTATGGCTACACCTTC	CASTGGNYGYTF
NA	NA	TRBV5-1	TRBJ2-1	TGCGCCAGCAGCTTCGAAGTAAGGGTTCCCAATGAGCAGTTCTTC	CASSFEVRVPNEQFF
NA	NA	TRBV4-1	TRBJ1-2	TGCGCCAGCAGCCAAGTGTTGCCGGGAGATGGCTACACCTTC	CASSQVLPGDGYTF
NA	TRBD1	TRBV19	TRBJ2-2	TGTGCCAGTAGTATACCCACAGGGGGCTTCACCGGGGAGCTGTTTTTT	CASSIPTGGFTGELFF
NA	NA	TRBV4-1	TRBJ2-7	TGCGCCAGCAGCCAAGTAGCAAACGAGCAGTACTTC	CASSQVANEQYF
NA	TRBD1	TRBV18	TRBJ2-6	TGTGCCAGCTCACTCCAGCAGGGGGCTGGGGCCAACGTCCTGACTTTC	CASSLQQGAGANVLTF
NA	TRBD1	TRBV28	TRBJ1-2	TGTGCCACCCGGGACAGCACTAACTATGGCTACACCTTC	CATRDSTNYGYTF
once	NA	TRBV10-3	TRBJ2-1	TGTGCCATCAGTGACAACATAGGCTCCTACAATGAGCAGTTCTTC	CAISDNIGSYNEQFF
NA	TRBD1	TRBV3-1/TRBV3-2	TRBJ1-5	TGTGCCAGCAGCCAATTCCGACAGGGAAAGCCCCAGCATTTT	CASSQFRQGKPQHF
NA	NA	TRBV5-1	TRBJ1-5	TGCGCCAGCAGAATTTCCTGGCAGGCGAATCAGCCCCAGCATTTT	CASRISWQANQPQHF
NA	NA	TRBV14	TRBJ1-2	TGTGCCAGCAGCCAAGATCGGGGGTCTGGTGGCTACACCTTC	CASSQDRGSGGYTF
few	NA	TRBV5-1	TRBJ2-5	TGCGCCAGCAGCTTTCAAGAGACCCAGTACTTC	CASSFQETQYF
NA	TRBD2	TRBV5-1	TRBJ2-7	TGCGCCAGCAGCTTGGACCCTAGCGGACTCTACGAGCAGTACTTC	CASSLDPSGLYEQYF
NA	TRBD2	TRBV25-1	TRBJ2-3	TGTGCCAGCAGTGGGACTAGCGGGGGAGCACACACAGATACGCAGTATTTT	CASSGTSGGAHTDTQYF
NA	NA	TRBV5-1	TRBJ1-1	TGCGCCAGCAGCACGGGGGTCGGGGCTTTCTTT	CASSTGVGAFF
NA	NA	TRBV6-5	TRBJ1-2	TGTGCCAGCAGCCGACACTCACAGGGAGGTTATGGCTACACCTTC	CASSRHSQGGYGYTF
NA	NA	TRBV4-2	TRBJ2-7	TGTGCCAGCAGCCAGACGACAGGATGGAACTACGAGCAGTACTTC	CASSQTTGWNYEQYF
once	NA	TRBV5-4	TRBJ2-2	TGTGCCAGCAGCTTGGTTTCCACCGGGGAGCTGTTTTTT	CASSLVSTGELFF
NA	TRBD1	TRBV2	TRBJ2-7	TGTGCCAGCACCGAACAGGGACAGACCTACGAGCAGTACTTC	CASTEQGQTYEQYF
NA	NA	TRBV6-5	TRBJ1-2	TGTGCCAGCAGCCGGGACAAGCAAAGGCATGGCTACACCTTC	CASSRDKQRHGYTF
few	TRBD2	TRBV27	TRBJ2-3	TGTGCCAGCAGTCTTAGGAGACCAGGACTAGGGACAGATACGCAGTATTTT	CASSLRRPGLGTDTQYF
NA	NA	TRBV12-5	TRBJ1-5	TGTGCTAGTGCCCCGGACAAGAATCAGCCCCAGCATTTT	CASAPDKNQPQHF
NA	NA	TRBV2	TRBJ1-5	TGTGCCAGCAGTGAGGGCAATCAGCCCCAGCATTTT	CASSEGNQPQHF
few	NA	TRBV6-4	TRBJ2-2	TGTGCCAGCAGCGCTGGACCCACCGGGGAGCTGTTTTTT	CASSAGPTGELFF
NA	TRBD1	TRBV10-3	TRBJ2-5	TGTGCCATCAGTGGGGCCGGGACAGGGGACGGCGAGACCCAGTACTTC	CAISGAGTGDGETQYF
few	NA	TRBV28	TRBJ1-3	TGTGCCAGCAGTTTATTAAAGGGCGGGGGGCATGGAAACACCATATATTTT	CASSLLKGGGHGNTIYF
NA	NA	TRBV5-1	TRBJ1-2	TGCGCCAGCAGCTCGGACAGATTTGGCTACACCTTC	CASSSDRFGYTF
NA	NA	TRBV12-3/TRBV12-4	TRBJ1-1	TGTGCCAGCAGTTTAGTGGCTTCTAGAGCTTTCTTT	CASSLVASRAFF
NA	TRBD2	TRBV6-2/TRBV6-3	TRBJ2-3	TGTGCCAGCAGTTACGCGGGGGTGGGCACAGATACGCAGTATTTT	CASSYAGVGTDTQYF
NA	NA	TRBV5-4	TRBJ2-5	TGTGCCAGCAGCTTGGGGGACCTTCAAGAGACCCAGTACTTC	CASSLGDLQETQYF
NA	NA	TRBV7-2	TRBJ1-2	TGTGCCAGCAGCTTAGTAGGAGGGGGATATGGCTACACCTTC	CASSLVGGGYGYTF
NA	TRBD1	TRBV11-3	TRBJ1-3	TGTGCCAGCAGCGAGGGACAGGGGAGCTCTGGAAACACCATATATTTT	CASSEGQGSSGNTIYF
NA	TRBD1	TRBV5-1	TRBJ1-1	TGCGCCAGCAGCATGAGTAACGGACAGGGAGGTTTAGCTTTCTTT	CASSMSNGQGGLAFF
NA	NA	TRBV7-8	TRBJ1-3	TGTGCCAGCACCCCCGGAGGGTTTACGCCCGGAAACACCATATATTTT	CASTPGGFTPGNTIYF
NA	NA	TRBV5-5	TRBJ2-3	TGTGCCAGCAGCTTGGTCCAGGGGGGGACAGATACGCAGTATTTT	CASSLVQGGTDTQYF
NA	NA	TRBV3-1/TRBV3-2	TRBJ2-1	TGTGCCAGCAGCCAAACGGAAACCTACAATGAGCAGTTCTTC	CASSQTETYNEQFF
NA	NA	TRBV10-1	TRBJ1-2	TGCGCCAGCAGTGAGTCGACGGGCAGTGGCTACACCTTC	CASSESTGSGYTF
NA	NA	TRBV30	TRBJ2-2	TGTGCCTGGAGTGTCACAAACACCGGGGAGCTGTTTTTT	CAWSVTNTGELFF
NA	NA	TRBV28	TRBJ1-5	TGTGCCAGCAGTTATACCAGGGATCAGCCCCAGCATTTT	CASSYTRDQPQHF
NA	TRBD1	TRBV30	TRBJ2-7	TGTGCCTGGACGGGGACAGGGGAGAACGAGCAGTACTTC	CAWTGTGENEQYF
NA	TRBD1	TRBV11-1	TRBJ2-7	TGTGCCAGCAGCCCGCTGGACAGGGGGATGGGAGAGCAGTACTTC	CASSPLDRGMGEQYF
NA	NA	TRBV5-6	TRBJ2-2	TGTGCCAGCAGCTTTGGCACGAACACCGGGGAGCTGTTTTTT	CASSFGTNTGELFF
once	NA	TRBV7-8	TRBJ1-6	TGTGCCAGCAGCTTAGGGAGCTCCTATAATTCACCCCTCCACTTT	CASSLGSSYNSPLHF
NA	NA	TRBV13	TRBJ2-2	TGTGCCAGCAGCTTCCCCGCACGGGGTTATGGGTCGAACACCGGGGAGCTGTTTTTT	CASSFPARGYGSNTGELFF
NA	TRBD1	TRBV5-4	TRBJ2-5	TGTGCCAGCAGCTTAACCGGGACAGGGGAAAAGACCCAGTACTTC	CASSLTGTGEKTQYF
NA	TRBD2	TRBV27	TRBJ2-1	TGTGCCAGCAGCCGACTCTCCCCCGGGAGCGGGGAGGACACCTACAATGAGCAGTTCTTC	CASSRLSPGSGEDTYNEQFF
NA	NA	TRBV5-1	TRBJ1-6	TGCGCCAGCAGCGGCGGGGGGTCGTCCTATAATTCACCCCTCCACTTT	CASSGGGSSYNSPLHF
NA	TRBD2	TRBV30	TRBJ2-1	TGTGCCTGGAGTGTATATGGTCCGGGGGGTGAGCAGTTCTTC	CAWSVYGPGGEQFF
NA	NA	TRBV6-1	TRBJ1-2	TGTGCCAGCAGTGAAGCGGGCGGGTCTCTTGGCTACACCTTC	CASSEAGGSLGYTF
once	TRBD2	TRBV19	TRBJ2-1	TGTGCCAGTAGTACACCAGCGGGGTACAATGAGCAGTTCTTC	CASSTPAGYNEQFF
once	NA	TRBV5-1	TRBJ2-2	TGCGCCAGCAGCAGCGCCCTAGAGGCCGGGGAGCTGTTTTTT	CASSSALEAGELFF
NA	TRBD2	TRBV5-4	TRBJ2-3	TGTGCCAGCAGATTAGGACTAGCGGGGGGAGATACGCAGTATTTT	CASRLGLAGGDTQYF